This T cell receptor beta chain was recorded in a study of T cell responses to AZD1222 COVID-19 vaccine. Researchers grouped second doses given at about 4 or about 12 weeks into one pool. TCRdb keeps only in-frame clones here, not all; method: immunoSEQ multiplex PCR. The data contain about 160,000 clones, roughly 90% of them singletons. This receptor was obtained from an adult who received the AZD1222 COVID-19 vaccine. The input for sequencing was peripheral blood, taken 28 days after the second AZD1222 dose.

The CDR3 nucleotides read TGTGCCAGCAGTGATTTTGCAGGGCCCAATCAGCCCCAGCATTTT. Translating gives CASSDFAGPNQPQHF. The V gene is TRBV6-1, the J gene TRBJ1-5, with a possible D match to TRBD1 (5 bases). CDR3 size: 15 residues. V lost 3 bases to trimming and J lost 3 bases, with 12 bases between them. Germline V gives CDR1 MNHNS, CDR2 SASEGT.